Shown below are 30 T cell receptor beta chains from a single sample sequenced in a study of T-cell reconstitution after alpha-beta-depleted transplantation in children. Molecular barcoding with unique molecular identifiers was used for the TCRbeta library. TCRdb re-derived calls from the PCR reads in MiXCR, one entry per CDR3 protein. The sample carries about 610,000 distinct CDR3 sequences, roughly a tenth recorded once. Sequences were derived from PBMCs from the stem cell graft donor, sampled from the stem cell graft. These receptors were obtained from a human donor who donated a stem cell graft to a child with acute myeloid leukemia.

This clonotype was seen only a few times. The chain links TRBV18 to TRBJ2-1, with 9 bases identical to TRBD2. The trim removed 2 bases at V and 8 bases at J, leaving 7 bases unmatched. The germline CDR1 and CDR2 sequences are KGHSH and LQKENI. This CDR3 spans 15 amino acids. The DNA of the CDR3 is TGTGCCAGCTCACCATGGCGGGAGGGCCGCGATGAGCAGTTCTTC. This encodes CASSPWREGRDEQFF.

The genes are TRBV20-1 and TRBJ2-5, with 12 bases that match TRBD2. CDR1 is DFQATT and CDR2 is SNEGSKA in the germline V gene (reference sequence). This CDR3 is 15 amino acids long. Trimming took 5 bases from V and 6 from J; bases not matched to a gene: 10. The CDR3 bases are TGCAGTGCTGATACTAGCGGGAGGATTTGGAAGACCCAGTACTTC. This sequence encodes CSADTSGRIWKTQYF.

This clonotype was observed many times. This chain uses TRBV7-9 with TRBJ2-3; D is uncertain. Germline V CDR1 and CDR2: SEHNR, FQNEAQ (reference sequence). V lost 0 bases and J lost 8, with 12 bases in between. The CDR3 has 14 amino acids. CDR3 coding DNA: TGTGCCAGCAGCTTAGCTCTTCCCTCGGCTACGCAGTATTTT. Translated, it gives CASSLALPSATQYF.

The chain combines TRBV12-3 or TRBV12-4 with TRBJ1-3; D remains unclear. Trimming stripped 8 bases from V and 0 bases from J, with 11 bases between. The CDR3 is 14 amino acids. CDR3 loop: CASSEGRSGNTIYF. For the CDR3, the DNA is TGTGCCAGCTCCGAGGGCCGCTCTGGAAACACCATATATTTT.

This clonotype was seen a handful of times. V is TRBV25-1 and J is TRBJ1-3; D is ambiguous. CDR1 and CDR2 (germline): MGHDK, SYGVNS. V was shortened by 2 bases and J by 5 bases, with 4 bases between the two germline ends. The CDR3 extends over 12 amino acids. The CDR3 region has the DNA TGTGCCAGCAGTGAACTTAGAAACACCATATATTTT. Protein: CASSELRNTIYF.

This clonotype has at least ten counts. The J gene is TRBJ2-7, the V gene TRBV20-1; no clear D gene. Deletions cut 1 base from V and 0 bases from J, with 10 bases between. This CDR3 has 14 amino acids. CDR1 is DFQATT and CDR2 is SNEGSKA in the germline V gene (reference sequence). In nucleotides, the CDR3 is TGCAGTGCTAGAGTCCAGGCGGCCTCCTACGAGCAGTACTTC. Translation: CSARVQAASYEQYF.

The chain is built from TRBV3-1 and TRBJ2-1; 13 positions match TRBD2. V shed 6 bases and J 6 bases; nucleotides not matched to a gene: 14. CDR3 length: 18 residues. Germline CDR1 LGHDT, CDR2 YNNKEL (reference sequence). CDR3 sequence: CASRGGTGGTSGTNEQFF. The CDR3 bases are TGTGCCAGCAGGGGTGGGACAGGTGGGACTAGCGGGACCAATGAGCAGTTCTTC.

This clonotype was detected only a few times. This chain uses TRBV28 with TRBJ2-1; 7 bases are shared with TRBD1. The CDR3 loop spans 14 amino acids. Trimming removed 3 bases from V and 12 bases from J; junction bases left unmatched: 11. Per the germline V gene, CDR1 is MDHEN and CDR2 is SYDVKM. The CDR3 spells CASSLPNGQAPQFF. CDR3 DNA: TGTGCCAGCAGTTTGCCCAACGGACAGGCGCCGCAGTTCTTC.

The rearrangement links TRBV11-2 to TRBJ2-3; 8 bases align to TRBD1. The CDR3 extends over 16 amino acids. The J segment lost 1 base and the V segment lost 3 bases, leaving 6 bases of the junction unmatched. Germline CDR1 reads SGHAT; CDR2 reads FQNNGV. CDR3 coding DNA: TGTGCCAGCAGCTTGAGACCGGGACAGGGCACAGATACGCAGTATTTT. Translation: CASSLRPGQGTDTQYF. The complete variable domain, with remaining parts taken from reference TRBV11-2 and TRBJ2-3, reads EAGVAQSPRYKIIEKRQSVAFWCNPISGHATLYWYQQILGQGPKLLIQFQNNGVVDDSQLPKDRFSAERLKGVDSTLKIQPAKLEDSAVYLCASSLRPGQGTDTQYFGPGTRLTVL.

This clonotype has a handful of counts. The rearrangement joins TRBV20-1 to TRBJ1-6; TRBD1 might be the D (5 bases). The CDR3 sequence is 14 residues long. Trimming left V 1 base short and J 9 bases short, with 13 bases between. Germline CDR1 and CDR2: DFQATT and SNEGSKA (reference sequence). The CDR3: CSARVQGGSSPLHF. CDR3 DNA: TGCAGTGCTAGAGTCCAGGGAGGGAGTTCACCCCTCCACTTT.

This clonotype was observed many times. The chain uses TRBV12-3 or TRBV12-4 and TRBJ2-7, with D possibly being TRBD1 (8 bases). The CDR3 contains 14 residues. Trimming shortened V by 8 bases and J by 5 bases, and 19 bases separated the two germline ends. CDR3 DNA: TGTGCCAGCGATGGAGGACAGGGAGGGCACGAGCAGTACTTC. Amino acids: CASDGGQGGHEQYF.

This clonotype has ten or more counts. This chain uses TRBV5-4 with TRBJ2-7; D is ambiguous. The CDR3 runs 9 residues. The germline V gene encodes CDR1 SGHNT and CDR2 YYREEE (reference sequence). V gave up 7 bases and J gave up 3 bases, with 2 bases separating them. This CDR3 reads CASFYEQYF. The CDR3 region has the DNA TGTGCCAGCTTCTACGAGCAGTACTTC.

This clonotype was seen only a few times. The rearrangement joins TRBV7-2 to TRBJ1-5, with a tentative D call TRBD1 (5 bases). There are 15 residues in the CDR3. V lost 0 bases and J lost 3, with 9 bases in between. Germline values: CDR1 SGHTA, CDR2 FQGNSA. The CDR3 DNA reads TGTGCCAGCAGCTTAGCTGGGGGGGTCAATCAGCCCCAGCATTTT. It is translated as CASSLAGGVNQPQHF.

The chain has TRBV6-2 or TRBV6-3 and TRBJ2-3; no reliable D call. Germline CDR1 is MNHEY and CDR2 is SVGEGT. The CDR3 is made up of 14 amino acids. V shed 6 bases and J shed 0 bases, with 10 bases lying between them. In nucleotides, the CDR3 is TGTGCCAGCAGGGCCGTCGTTAGCACAGATACGCAGTATTTT. This codes for CASRAVVSTDTQYF.

This chain uses TRBV7-8 with TRBJ2-2; no firm D call. This CDR3 spans 15 amino acids. The V gene's germline CDR1 is SGHVS and CDR2 FQNEAQ. V lost 5 bases, J lost 1 base, and 11 bases lay in between. The CDR3 spells CASSPRSRNTGELFF. The CDR3 nucleotides are TGTGCCAGCAGCCCACGGAGCCGGAACACCGGGGAGCTGTTTTTT. Based on the CDR3 plus reference TRBV7-8 and TRBJ2-2, the full variable domain is GAGVSQSPRYKVAKRGQDVALRCDPISGHVSLFWYQQALGQGPEFLTYFQNEAQLDKSGLPSDRFFAERPEGSVSTLKIQRTQQEDSAVYLCASSPRSRNTGELFFGEGSRLTVL.

This clonotype was counted between two and nine times. J is TRBJ2-3 and V is TRBV10-3, with 11 nucleotides matching TRBD2. The CDR3 runs to 16 residues. Unmatched junction bases numbered 7, after V lost 5 bases and J lost 3 bases. Germline loops: CDR1 ENHRY, CDR2 SYGVKD. The DNA of the CDR3 is TGTGCCATCAGTAGTCTAGCGGGAGGAGGTACAGATACGCAGTATTTT. Translated: CAISSLAGGGTDTQYF.

There are many counts of this clonotype. The J gene is TRBJ2-2, the V gene TRBV29-1; possibly TRBD1 for D (5 bases). Germline lookup yields CDR1 SQVTM and CDR2 ANQGSEA. Trimming shortened V by 5 bases and J by 5 bases, and 18 bases separated the two germline ends. This CDR3 is 15 amino acids long. The CDR3 region is CSVIFSTGRTGELFF. The CDR3 nucleotides read TGCAGCGTTATCTTCTCAACAGGCAGGACCGGGGAGCTGTTTTTT.

The rearrangement joins TRBV28 to TRBJ1-5; D gene unclear. V was pared by 5 bases and J by 3 bases, with 5 bases between. CDR3 length: 12 amino acids. CDR1 MDHEN and CDR2 SYDVKM come from the germline V gene. For the CDR3, the DNA is TGTGCCAGCAGTATGATCAATCAGCCCCAGCATTTT. Amino acid sequence: CASSMINQPQHF.

This clonotype turned up a few times. The chain is built from TRBV9 and TRBJ2-2, with TRBD1 as a possible D gene (5 bases). Germline V gene data show CDR1 as SGDLS and CDR2 as YYNGEE. The length of the CDR3 is 16 residues. V dropped 0 bases and J dropped 2 bases, with 11 bases sitting between them. The CDR3 DNA follows: TGTGCCAGCAGCGTAGGAAGACAGACCAACACCGGGGAGCTGTTTTTT. Its protein is CASSVGRQTNTGELFF. The full variable domain, its missing parts supplied by reference TRBV9 and TRBJ2-2, is DSGVTQTPKHLITATGQRVTLRCSPRSGDLSVYWYQQSLDQGLQFLIQYYNGEERAKGNILERFSAQQFPDLHSELNLSSLELGDSALYFCASSVGRQTNTGELFFGEGSRLTVL.

This clonotype was seen a handful of times. This sequence joins TRBV7-2 and TRBJ1-1; D remains unclear. V was clipped by 5 bases and J by 1 base, with 11 bases between them. Per the germline V gene, CDR1 is SGHTA and CDR2 is FQGNSA. The CDR3 runs 14 residues. CDR3 nucleotide sequence: TGTGCCAGCAGCGCCCAGTGGGGGAACACTGAAGCTTTCTTT. Translated: CASSAQWGNTEAFF.

Ten or more counts support this clonotype. This chain uses TRBV7-2 with TRBJ2-7, with 7 nucleotides matching TRBD1. Germline-derived CDR1 and CDR2 are SGHTA and FQGNSA. The length of the CDR3 is 14 residues. After removal of 3 bases from V and 3 bases from J, the junction contained 5 bases not matched to a gene. CDR3 DNA sequence: TGTGCCAGCAGCTTTGACAGGGCTTACTACGAGCAGTACTTC. Translation: CASSFDRAYYEQYF.

This clonotype was counted only a few times. The chain is built from TRBV7-2 and TRBJ2-1; a weak D match, TRBD1 (8 bases). Germline assignment: CDR1 SGHTA and CDR2 FQGNSA. The V and J ends lost 5 bases and 6 bases respectively, with 17 bases between them. The CDR3 extends over 15 amino acids. The CDR3 loop is CASSATHRGGNEQFF. The CDR3 nucleotides are TGTGCCAGCAGCGCAACTCACAGGGGGGGCAATGAGCAGTTCTTC.

V usage is TRBV10-3 and J usage is TRBJ2-1; 7 bases match TRBD2. Germline-derived CDR1 and CDR2 are ENHRY and SYGVKD. The trim removed 0 bases at V and 6 bases at J, leaving 8 bases unmatched. The CDR3 loop spans 16 amino acids. The CDR3 DNA follows: TGTGCCATCAGTGAGTCGTTGACGGGAGGAATCAATGAGCAGTTCTTC. Translated, it gives CAISESLTGGINEQFF.

This sequence joins TRBV5-6 and TRBJ1-3; possibly TRBD1 for D (6 bases). V lost 2 bases, J lost 4 bases, and 16 bases lay in between. Germline V gives CDR1 SGHDT, CDR2 YYEEEE. This CDR3 spans 16 amino acids. CDR3 sequence reads: CASSLIQGRAGNTIYF. CDR3 coding DNA: TGTGCCAGCAGCTTAATTCAGGGGCGCGCCGGAAACACCATATATTTT.

A few counts support this clonotype. This chain links TRBV9 with TRBJ2-1; D gene uncertain. This CDR3 is 16 amino acids long. CDR1 SGDLS and CDR2 YYNGEE come from the germline V gene. V lost 1 base and J lost 0, with 11 bases in between. The CDR3 here is CASSVRSSLSYNEQFF. The CDR3 DNA reads as TGTGCCAGCAGCGTAAGAAGTTCCCTCTCCTACAATGAGCAGTTCTTC.

This clonotype was observed many times. The chain carries TRBV7-2 and TRBJ1-1, with 7 positions matching TRBD1. There are 13 residues in the CDR3. The germline V gene has CDR1 SGHTA and CDR2 FQGNSA. Trimming at V came to 2 bases and at J to 11 bases, leaving 8 bases not matched to a gene. This CDR3 reads CASSLLGRGYAFF. CDR3 coding DNA: TGTGCCAGCAGCTTACTCGGCAGGGGGTATGCTTTCTTT.

V usage is TRBV6-2 or TRBV6-3 and J usage is TRBJ2-2; possibly TRBD1 or TRBD2 for D (6 bases each). The CDR3 runs to 14 residues. The germline V gene encodes CDR1 MNHEY and CDR2 SVGEGT. Trimming removed 0 bases at V and 6 bases at J, with 8 bases between. CDR3 nucleotide sequence: TGTGCCAGCAGTTACTCGGGGGGCTCCGGGGAGCTGTTTTTT. Its translation: CASSYSGGSGELFF.

V is TRBV7-3 and J is TRBJ2-7; 10 nucleotides line up with TRBD1. The CDR3 totals 13 residues. The junction had 4 bases not matched to a gene; V was cut back by 5 bases and J by 6 bases. Germline V gene data show CDR1 as SGHTA and CDR2 as FQGTGA. CDR3 protein: CASSGQGGGEQYF. Here the CDR3 DNA reads TGTGCCAGCAGCGGACAGGGGGGTGGCGAGCAGTACTTC.

In its sample, this clonotype was seen many times. V and J are TRBV6-2 or TRBV6-3 and TRBJ2-1, with D uncertain. V lost 0 bases to trimming and J lost 7 bases, with 16 bases between them. The length of the CDR3 is 16 residues. CDR1 is MNHEY, CDR2 SVGEGT, per germline. The CDR3 sequence: CASSYSMGRTTNEQFF. The CDR3 coding sequence is TGTGCCAGCAGTTACTCGATGGGTAGGACCACTAATGAGCAGTTCTTC.

This clonotype appeared a few times. The genes are TRBV12-3 or TRBV12-4 and TRBJ2-5; 10 bases are a match to TRBD2. The CDR3 covers 15 residues. Trimming cost V 6 bases and J 5 bases; bases outside gene matches: 9. The chain's CDR3 is CASRVAGGLSETQYF. Here the CDR3 DNA reads TGTGCCAGCAGAGTAGCGGGAGGCTTATCGGAGACCCAGTACTTC.